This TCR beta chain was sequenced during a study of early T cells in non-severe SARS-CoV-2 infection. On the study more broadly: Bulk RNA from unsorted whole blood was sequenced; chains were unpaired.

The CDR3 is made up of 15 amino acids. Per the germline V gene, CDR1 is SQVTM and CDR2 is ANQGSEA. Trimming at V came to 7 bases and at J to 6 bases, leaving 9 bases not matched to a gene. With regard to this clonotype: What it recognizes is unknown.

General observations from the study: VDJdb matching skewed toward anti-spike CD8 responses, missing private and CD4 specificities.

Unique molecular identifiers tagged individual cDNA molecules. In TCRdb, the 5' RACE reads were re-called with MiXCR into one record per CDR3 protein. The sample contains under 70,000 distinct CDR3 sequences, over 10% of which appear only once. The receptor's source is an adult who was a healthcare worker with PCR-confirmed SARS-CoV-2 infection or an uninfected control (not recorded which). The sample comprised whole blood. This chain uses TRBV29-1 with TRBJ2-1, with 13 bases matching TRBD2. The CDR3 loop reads CSATGLAGMTNEQFF. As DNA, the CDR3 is TGCAGCGCTACGGGACTAGCGGGAATGACCAATGAGCAGTTCTTC.